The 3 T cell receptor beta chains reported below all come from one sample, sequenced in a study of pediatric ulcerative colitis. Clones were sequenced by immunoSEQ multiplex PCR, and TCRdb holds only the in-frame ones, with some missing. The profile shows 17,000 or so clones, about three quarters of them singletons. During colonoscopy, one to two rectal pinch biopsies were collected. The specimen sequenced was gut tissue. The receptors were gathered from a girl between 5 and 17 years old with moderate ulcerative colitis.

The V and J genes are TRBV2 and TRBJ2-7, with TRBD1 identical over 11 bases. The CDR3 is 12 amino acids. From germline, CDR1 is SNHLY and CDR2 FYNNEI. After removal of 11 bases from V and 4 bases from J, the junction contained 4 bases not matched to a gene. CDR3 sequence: CAGRDRGYEQYF. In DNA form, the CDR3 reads TGTGCCGGCCGGGACAGGGGGTACGAGCAGTACTTC. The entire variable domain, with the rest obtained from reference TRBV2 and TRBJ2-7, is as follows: EPEVTQTPSHQVTQMGQEVILRCVPISNHLYFYWYRQILGQKVEFLVSFYNNEISEKSEIFDDQFSVERPDGSNFTLKIRSTKLEDSAMYFCAGRDRGYEQYFGPGTRLTVT.

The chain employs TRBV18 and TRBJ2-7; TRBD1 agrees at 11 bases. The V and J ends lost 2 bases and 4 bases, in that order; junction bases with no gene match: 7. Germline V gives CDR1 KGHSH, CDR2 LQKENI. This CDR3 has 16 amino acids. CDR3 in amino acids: CASSPVPGQGVYEQYF. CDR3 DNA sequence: TGTGCCAGCTCACCAGTACCGGGACAGGGGGTGTACGAGCAGTACTTC. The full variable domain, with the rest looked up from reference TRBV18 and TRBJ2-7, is NAGVMQNPRHLVRRRGQEARLRCSPMKGHSHVYWYRQLPEEGLKFMVYLQKENIIDESGMPKERFSAEFPKEGPSILRIQQVVRGDSAAYFCASSPVPGQGVYEQYFGPGTRLTVT.

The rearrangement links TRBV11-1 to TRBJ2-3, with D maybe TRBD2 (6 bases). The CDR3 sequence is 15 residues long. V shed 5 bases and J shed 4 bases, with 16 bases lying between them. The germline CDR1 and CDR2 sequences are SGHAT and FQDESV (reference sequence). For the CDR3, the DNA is TGTGCCAGCAGCCCCGAGGTCGCGGGGCCAGATACGCAGTATTTT. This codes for CASSPEVAGPDTQYF.